This is a list of T cell receptor beta chains from one sample in a study of shared clonotypes between healthy human individuals. The method was immunoSEQ multiplex PCR; TCRdb's version includes in-frame clones alone and lacks a portion of them. In the table there are just over 2,000,000 clones, about 95% of which are singletons. The specimen sequenced was naive CD8+ T cells sorted from blood. The receptors were gathered from a young man in good health. The CDR3 runs from the conserved cysteine through the conserved F or W. A D gene is named only where the DNA matches it firmly. Not every row has a clone size; where given, it reads once, few, many or a size class.

NA	NA	TRBV30	TRBJ2-7	TGTGCCTGGAGTGGCCGGGAGCGGGACGAGCAGTACTTC	CAWSGRERDEQYF
NA	NA	TRBV7-9	TRBJ2-2	TGTGCCAGCAGTCCTTTTAGGGGGAACACCGGGGAGCTGTTTTTT	CASSPFRGNTGELFF
NA	NA	TRBV7-9	TRBJ2-1	TGTGCCAGCAGCCCTCGGGTAGCGGAGGACAATGAGCAGTTCTTC	CASSPRVAEDNEQFF
NA	NA	TRBV7-8	TRBJ1-2	TGTGCCAGCAGCACTCTTGCGGGGCAGGGCTATGGCTACACCTTC	CASSTLAGQGYGYTF
NA	NA	TRBV27	TRBJ2-1	TGTGCCAGCGCACTTACGAGGGGGGGTTACAATGAGCAGTTCTTC	CASALTRGGYNEQFF
NA	NA	TRBV28	TRBJ1-3	TGTGCCAGCAGACTGGAGGCGACCTCTGGAAACACCATATATTTT	CASRLEATSGNTIYF
NA	TRBD2	TRBV19	TRBJ2-1	TGTGCCAGTAGTATAGGTAGCGGGTTCGGCTACAATGAGCAGTTCTTC	CASSIGSGFGYNEQFF
NA	NA	TRBV6-6	TRBJ1-5	TGTGCCAGCAGTGACAGTTATAGCAATCAGCCCCAGCATTTT	CASSDSYSNQPQHF
NA	NA	TRBV19	TRBJ2-1	TGTGCCAGTACCGCTACCGGTCGTTCCCTTGAGCAGTTCTTC	CASTATGRSLEQFF
NA	TRBD2	TRBV9	TRBJ2-5	TGTGCCAGCAGCGGAACTAGCGGGGGGAGTGAGACCCAGTACTTC	CASSGTSGGSETQYF
few	TRBD1	TRBV6-1	TRBJ2-7	TGTGCCAGCAGTGAGAGACAGGGCGACGAGCAGTACTTC	CASSERQGDEQYF
NA	NA	TRBV27	TRBJ2-1	TGTGCCAGCAGTCCAGGGAACCGGCAGTTCTTC	CASSPGNRQFF
NA	NA	TRBV27	TRBJ2-7	TGTGCCAGCAGTTTAATGGCCGGCCCCTACGAGCAGTACTTC	CASSLMAGPYEQYF
NA	TRBD1	TRBV27	TRBJ2-3	TGTGCCAGCAGACTCACAGGGGGCGCGCAGACAGATACGCAGTATTTT	CASRLTGGAQTDTQYF
NA	NA	TRBV4-1	TRBJ2-7	TGCGCCAGCAGCCTCACAGGACCTAACTACGAGCAGTACTTC	CASSLTGPNYEQYF
NA	NA	TRBV25-1	TRBJ2-7	TGTGCCAGCAGTGAAGAGGACGAGCAGTACTTC	CASSEEDEQYF
NA	TRBD1	TRBV27	TRBJ1-2	TGTGCCAGCAGTTCCAGGGGGCCCTATGGCTACACCTTC	CASSSRGPYGYTF